The 32 T cell receptor beta chains below come from one sample, sequenced in a study of CD8+ T cells in alopecia areata. Noted treatment: oral pan-JAK inhibitor, 5-10 mg twice daily. It was cDNA, reverse transcribed from extracted RNA, that served as the sequencing template. Clones were sequenced by immunoSEQ multiplex PCR, and TCRdb holds only the in-frame ones, with some missing. The table lists 75,000 to 85,000 clones, around 66% of them singletons, with about 20% in the top ten. The source was CD8+ T cells sorted from blood, collected at week 24, from a patient treated with tofacitinib. All receptors come from a human donor with alopecia areata.

V usage is TRBV7-2 and J usage is TRBJ2-7, with D unclear. V lost 2 bases and J 6 bases, leaving 11 bases between the germline ends. The germline gives CDR1 SGHTA, CDR2 FQGNSA. CDR3 length equals 13 residues. The CDR3 is CASSLYWSIEQYF. The CDR3 region has the DNA TGTGCCAGCAGCTTATACTGGAGTATCGAGCAGTACTTC. Combining the CDR3 with reference TRBV7-2 and TRBJ2-7 gives the whole variable domain GAGVSQSPSNKVTEKGKDVELRCDPISGHTALYWYRQSLGQGLEFLIYFQGNSAPDKSGLPSDRFSAERTGGSVSTLTIQRTQQEDSAVYLCASSLYWSIEQYFGPGTRLTVT.

There are a few counts of this clone. V usage is TRBV29-1 and J usage is TRBJ1-2, with no clear D. With 5 bases removed from V and 5 bases from J, the gap between germline ends came to 9 bases. The CDR3 has 11 amino acids. The germline CDR1 and CDR2 sequences are SQVTM and ANQGSEA. The CDR3 DNA reads as TGCAGCGTTTCTACCTTGTATGGCTACACCTTC. Translated: CSVSTLYGYTF.

This chain joins TRBV7-9 and TRBJ2-3; 7 bases fit TRBD2. Germline CDR1 is SEHNR and CDR2 is FQNEAQ (reference sequence). The CDR3 runs 15 residues. V shed 6 bases and J 3 bases; nucleotides not matched to a gene: 9. CDR3 nucleotide sequence: TGTGCCAGCAGGCCAACTAGCGAGATAACAGATACGCAGTATTTT. Translation: CASRPTSEITDTQYF.

The rearrangement uses TRBV18 and TRBJ2-5; a weak D match, TRBD2 (5 bases). CDR1 and CDR2 (germline): KGHSH, LQKENI. V dropped 4 bases and J dropped 3 bases, with 12 bases sitting between them. There are 14 residues in the CDR3. CDR3 protein: CASSLSDGEETQYF. DNA for the CDR3: TGTGCCAGCTCACTTTCGGACGGGGAAGAGACCCAGTACTTC.

The sample holds a few counts of this clone. J is TRBJ1-2 and V is TRBV4-1, with D unclear. V was clipped by 1 base and J by 0 bases, with 9 bases between them. CDR3 size: 15 residues. Germline CDR1 reads MGHRA; CDR2 reads YSYEKL. The CDR3 sequence: CASSQVPLANYGYTF. The DNA for the CDR3 is TGCGCCAGCAGCCAAGTACCCCTAGCTAACTATGGCTACACCTTC.

This sequence joins TRBV4-1 and TRBJ2-5; 13 bases are a match to TRBD2. Germline CDR1 is MGHRA and CDR2 is YSYEKL. The CDR3 is 17 residues long. The junction had 5 bases not matched to a gene; V was cut back by 0 bases and J by 4 bases. CDR3 region: CASSQELAGGRVETQYF. DNA for the CDR3: TGCGCCAGCAGCCAAGAACTAGCGGGGGGGCGGGTAGAGACCCAGTACTTC.

The chain joins TRBV11-2 to TRBJ2-1; 7 nucleotides align to TRBD2. The CDR3 is 15 residues long. With V trimmed by 2 bases and J by 3 bases, 4 bases remained unmatched. Germline CDR1 reads SGHAT; CDR2 reads FQNNGV. CDR3 in amino acids: CASSLLADIYNEQFF. CDR3 coding DNA: TGTGCCAGCAGCTTACTAGCGGATATCTACAATGAGCAGTTCTTC.

The gene calls are TRBV7-6 and TRBJ2-3; TRBD2 matches 8 bases. CDR1 and CDR2 (germline): SGHVS, FNYEAQ. The CDR3 is made up of 16 amino acids. J was trimmed by 4 bases and V by 2 bases; bases with no gene match: 8. The CDR3 DNA sequence: TGTGCCAGCAGCTTATTCGGTAGCGGGGCAGCAGATACGCAGTATTTT. Residues: CASSLFGSGAADTQYF.

The chain has TRBV5-6 and TRBJ2-2; 7 positions match TRBD1. CDR1 and CDR2 from the germline V gene are SGHDT and YYEEEE. The CDR3 is 15 amino acids. The J segment lost 5 bases and the V segment lost 4 bases, leaving 8 bases of the junction unmatched. The CDR3 spells CASSLRDRWTGELFF. The CDR3 DNA reads as TGTGCCAGCAGCCTCCGGGACAGATGGACCGGGGAGCTGTTTTTT.

This clone has a handful of counts. CDR3 protein: CATSLGSFSSYEQYF. The CDR3 DNA reads TGTGCCACCTCTCTTGGATCCTTCAGCTCCTACGAGCAGTACTTC. This chain links TRBV6-6 with TRBJ2-7; unclear D gene. CDR1 and CDR2 (germline): MNHNY, SVGAGI (reference sequence). This CDR3 is 15 amino acids long. V lost 10 bases and J 0 bases, leaving 19 bases between the germline ends.

About this clone itself: Other DNA sequences in this sample translate to the same CDR3. V gene TRBV4-1 combines with J gene TRBJ1-1; D gene ambiguous. V was shortened by 2 bases and J by 1 base, with 5 bases between the two germline ends. Germline CDR1 is MGHRA and CDR2 is YSYEKL. The CDR3 length is 13 residues. CDR3 protein: CASSQTENTEAFF. In DNA form, the CDR3 reads TGCGCCAGCAGCCAAACCGAGAACACTGAAGCTTTCTTT.

The chain combines TRBV10-3 with TRBJ2-7, with a possible D match to TRBD1 (5 bases). The CDR3 totals 15 residues. Germline CDR1 ENHRY, CDR2 SYGVKD. The ends were cut back, 4 bases at V and 2 bases at J, with 15 bases in the middle. The CDR3 nucleotides are TGTGCCATCAGTGGCCCAGGGTGGGGCACCTACGAGCAGTACTTC. This sequence encodes CAISGPGWGTYEQYF.

Only a few counts were recorded for this clone. The V gene is TRBV7-9, the J gene TRBJ2-7; no firm D call. Trimming stripped 0 bases from V and 4 bases from J, with 10 bases between. CDR1 is SEHNR and CDR2 is FQNEAQ in the germline V gene (reference sequence). This CDR3 has 14 residues. CDR3 residues: CASSLADSVYEQYF. CDR3 coding DNA: TGTGCCAGCAGCTTAGCGGATTCTGTGTACGAGCAGTACTTC.

V gene TRBV29-1 combines with J gene TRBJ2-3; no reliable D call. CDR3 length equals 12 residues. Germline lookup yields CDR1 SQVTM and CDR2 ANQGSEA. The ends were cut back, 5 bases at V and 3 bases at J, with 9 bases in the middle. CDR3 protein: CSVRAVTDTQYF. CDR3 nucleotide sequence: TGCAGCGTTCGGGCGGTAACAGATACGCAGTATTTT.

The chain has TRBV9 and TRBJ2-1; 9 nucleotides agree with TRBD2. V trimming: 1 base; J trimming: 3 bases; junction bases outside the gene matches: 5. The CDR3 consists of 16 residues. Germline CDR1 is SGDLS and CDR2 is YYNGEE. In DNA form, the CDR3 reads TGTGCCAGCAGCGTATTTGGTAGCGGGGGCTACAATGAGCAGTTCTTC. This encodes CASSVFGSGGYNEQFF.

This chain connects TRBV27 to TRBJ2-3, with 8 bases identical to TRBD2. The V gene end was trimmed by 5 bases and the J gene end by 2 bases; junction bases not matched to a gene: 9. This CDR3 is built from 16 residues. Looked up from germline, CDR1 is MNHEY and CDR2 is SMNVEV (reference sequence). The CDR3 nucleotides read TGTGCCAGCAGTATGAGACTAGCGCGTTACACAGATACGCAGTATTTT. It encodes CASSMRLARYTDTQYF.

V usage is TRBV4-1 and J usage is TRBJ2-7; D remains unclear. In germline, CDR1 is MGHRA, CDR2 YSYEKL. V lost 0 bases and J 4 bases, leaving 7 bases between the germline ends. The CDR3 consists of 13 residues. CDR3 amino acids: CASSQESSYEQYF. The CDR3 nucleotides read TGCGCCAGCAGCCAAGAAAGTTCGTACGAGCAGTACTTC.

The rearrangement links TRBV15 to TRBJ2-3, with D possibly matching TRBD2 (5 bases). The V end lost 3 bases, the J end lost 1 base, and 17 bases lay between the germline ends. The CDR3 length is 17 residues. Germline assignment: CDR1 LNHNV and CDR2 YYDKDF (reference sequence). The CDR3 loop is CATSRPGSLIGTDTQYF. The CDR3 DNA follows: TGTGCCACCAGCAGGCCGGGATCACTAATAGGCACAGATACGCAGTATTTT.

This clone was counted a few times. This chain joins TRBV7-9 and TRBJ2-5; TRBD2 agrees at 9 bases. Germline-derived CDR1 and CDR2 are SEHNR and FQNEAQ (reference sequence). The CDR3 length is 16 residues. With V trimmed by 5 bases and J by 2 bases, 9 bases remained unmatched. Here the CDR3 reads CASSGIVAGEQETQYF. CDR3 in DNA: TGTGCCAGCAGCGGAATTGTAGCGGGAGAACAAGAGACCCAGTACTTC.

The V and J genes are TRBV12-5 and TRBJ2-1; a possible D gene is TRBD1 (5 bases). This CDR3 has 8 amino acids. Germline CDR1 LGHNT, CDR2 FRNRAP. V gave up 6 bases and J gave up 16 bases, with 7 bases separating them. In DNA form, the CDR3 reads TGTGCTAGTGGACAGGAATTCTTC. Its translation is CASGQEFF.

The chain uses TRBV7-9 and TRBJ1-1, with a possible D match to TRBD1 (5 bases). CDR1 SEHNR and CDR2 FQNEAQ come from the germline V gene (reference sequence). The V gene lost 4 bases and the J gene lost 7 bases, with 22 bases spanning the gap. The CDR3 sequence is 16 residues long. CDR3 DNA sequence: TGTGCCAGCAGCTCCTTCGGCTTACAGGAGGGCGATGAAGCTTTCTTT. This codes for CASSSFGLQEGDEAFF.

This clone was seen once. The V call is TRBV7-9, the J call TRBJ2-5; 9 bases align to TRBD2. Losses at the gene ends were 4 bases for V and 4 bases for J; bases not matched to a gene: 10. Germline CDR1 reads SEHNR; CDR2 reads FQNEAQ (reference sequence). The CDR3 runs 16 residues. CDR3 sequence reads: CASSYRGLAGGETQYF. DNA of the CDR3: TGTGCCAGCAGCTATAGGGGACTAGCAGGAGGAGAGACCCAGTACTTC.

The chain is built from TRBV5-1 and TRBJ2-7; 8 bases are shared with TRBD1. Germline CDR1 is SGHRS and CDR2 is YFSETQ. The CDR3 contains 16 residues. V shed 4 bases and J 0 bases; nucleotides not matched to a gene: 9. CDR3 nucleotide sequence: TGCGCCAGCAGCCCTCGATGGACAGGGAGCTCCTACGAGCAGTACTTC. This translates into CASSPRWTGSSYEQYF.

As for this clone: Additional DNA sequences in this sample encode the identical CDR3. The chain combines TRBV27 with TRBJ1-1; D is uncertain. CDR1 and CDR2 (germline): MNHEY, SMNVEV (reference sequence). V was pared by 6 bases and J by 1 base, with 9 bases between. The CDR3 runs to 13 residues. In DNA, the CDR3 is TGTGCCAGCAGAGGACGGGGGAACACTGAAGCTTTCTTT. It specifies CASRGRGNTEAFF.

The V gene is TRBV4-1, the J gene TRBJ2-1, with 7 nucleotides matching TRBD2. The CDR3 totals 17 residues. The trim removed 2 bases at V and 4 bases at J, leaving 11 bases unmatched. In germline, CDR1 is MGHRA, CDR2 YSYEKL. The CDR3 loop is CASSQIRLAQDYNEQFF. The CDR3 DNA is TGCGCCAGCAGCCAAATCCGACTAGCACAAGATTACAATGAGCAGTTCTTC.

This chain connects TRBV10-3 to TRBJ1-1, with D uncertain. The V end lost 3 bases, the J end lost 6 bases, and 11 bases lay between the germline ends. Germline V gene data show CDR1 as ENHRY and CDR2 as SYGVKD. The CDR3 runs to 13 residues. As DNA, the CDR3 is TGTGCCATCAGTGATGCCGTGCGTGCTGAAGCTTTCTTT. This codes for CAISDAVRAEAFF.

The J gene is TRBJ2-5, the V gene TRBV2, with D tentatively TRBD2 (6 bases). There are 14 residues in the CDR3. V was pared by 3 bases and J by 3 bases, with 11 bases between. The germline gives CDR1 SNHLY, CDR2 FYNNEI. The CDR3: CASSDFGGEETQYF. CDR3 DNA: TGTGCCAGCAGTGATTTCGGGGGAGAAGAGACCCAGTACTTC.

V is TRBV5-1 and J is TRBJ2-1, with 8 positions matching TRBD2. There are 15 residues in the CDR3. V was pared by 5 bases and J by 7 bases, with 11 bases of the junction left unmatched. CDR1 is SGHRS and CDR2 is YFSETQ in the germline V gene. CDR3 sequence (DNA): TGCGCCAGCAGTCCCACTAGCGGAGTAGGTAATGAGCAGTTCTTC. Translating it yields CASSPTSGVGNEQFF.

The genes are TRBV4-3 and TRBJ1-5, with TRBD1 as a possible D gene (6 bases). V lost 3 bases and J lost 0, with 9 bases in between. The CDR3 contains 15 residues. The germline V gene has CDR1 LGHNA and CDR2 YSLEER. CDR3 coding DNA: TGCGCCAGCAGCCAGACGGACAGTAGCAATCAGCCCCAGCATTTT. It is translated as CASSQTDSSNQPQHF.

The rearrangement joins TRBV5-6 to TRBJ2-1; D not certain. V was pared by 0 bases and J by 6 bases, with 7 bases between. The CDR3 totals 13 residues. Germline V gene lookup returns CDR1 SGHDT and CDR2 YYEEEE. CDR3 DNA sequence: TGTGCCAGCAGCTTGGTAGGAAGCAATGAGCAGTTCTTC. Its translation: CASSLVGSNEQFF.

In this sample, this clone turned up a few times. The CDR3 coding sequence is TGTGCCAGCAGTTTAGGACTAGCGGGTCCCGGGGAGCTGTTTTTT. Protein sequence: CASSLGLAGPGELFF. The chain has TRBV27 and TRBJ2-2; 11 bases align to TRBD2. J gave up 6 bases and V 2 bases, and 2 bases lay outside the gene matches. The CDR3 contains 15 residues. The V gene's germline CDR1 is MNHEY and CDR2 SMNVEV (reference sequence).

This clone was observed a few times. V gene TRBV6-6 combines with J gene TRBJ2-1; D possibly corresponds to TRBD1 (5 bases). CDR1 is MNHNY and CDR2 is SVGAGI in the germline V gene (reference sequence). V gave up 4 bases and J gave up 6 bases, with 10 bases separating them. There are 13 residues in the CDR3. The DNA of the CDR3 is TGTGCCAGCAGTTTGGGGCAGTCCAATGAGCAGTTCTTC. Its protein is CASSLGQSNEQFF.